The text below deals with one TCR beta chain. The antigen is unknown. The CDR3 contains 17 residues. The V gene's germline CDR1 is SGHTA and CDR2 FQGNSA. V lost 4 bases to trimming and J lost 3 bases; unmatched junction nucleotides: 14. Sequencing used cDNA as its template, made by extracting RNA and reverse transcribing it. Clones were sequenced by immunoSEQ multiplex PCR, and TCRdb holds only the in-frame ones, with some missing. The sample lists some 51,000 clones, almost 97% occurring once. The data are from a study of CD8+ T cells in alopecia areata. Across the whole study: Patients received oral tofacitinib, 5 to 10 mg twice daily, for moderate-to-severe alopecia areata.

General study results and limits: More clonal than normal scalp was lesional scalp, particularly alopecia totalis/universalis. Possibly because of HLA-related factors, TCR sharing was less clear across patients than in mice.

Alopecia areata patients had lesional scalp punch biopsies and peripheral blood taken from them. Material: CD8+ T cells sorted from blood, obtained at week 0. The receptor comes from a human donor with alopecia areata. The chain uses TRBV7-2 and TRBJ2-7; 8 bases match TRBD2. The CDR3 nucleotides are TGTGCCAGCAGCTGGAGCGGGGGACGAGTAGCCATCTACGAGCAGTACTTC. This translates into CASSWSGGRVAIYEQYF.